This T cell receptor beta chain was captured by sequencing in a study of blood T cell repertoires in COVID-19. Study-level information: COVID-19 samples from acute and convalescent phases originated in the United States, Italy and Spain. PBMCs, B-cell-depleted T cells, or T cells provided the cDNA or gDNA that made up the material.

Produced via immunoSEQ multiplex PCR; TCRdb's table is partial and in-frame only. The profile shows about 99,000 clones, roughly four fifths of them singletons. The TCR originated in a man aged 55 to 70 with acute or convalescent COVID-19. Sequencing input: peripheral blood.

The CDR3 nucleotides are TGTGCCAGCAGTTTACCCTCGGGGGGGTCACCCCTCCACTTT. Its protein is CASSLPSGGSPLHF. The chain employs TRBV27 and TRBJ1-6; D perhaps matches TRBD1 (5 bases). The CDR3 sequence is 14 residues long. The V gene's germline CDR1 is MNHEY and CDR2 SMNVEV (reference sequence). V was shortened by 2 bases and J by 10 bases, with 12 bases between the two germline ends.